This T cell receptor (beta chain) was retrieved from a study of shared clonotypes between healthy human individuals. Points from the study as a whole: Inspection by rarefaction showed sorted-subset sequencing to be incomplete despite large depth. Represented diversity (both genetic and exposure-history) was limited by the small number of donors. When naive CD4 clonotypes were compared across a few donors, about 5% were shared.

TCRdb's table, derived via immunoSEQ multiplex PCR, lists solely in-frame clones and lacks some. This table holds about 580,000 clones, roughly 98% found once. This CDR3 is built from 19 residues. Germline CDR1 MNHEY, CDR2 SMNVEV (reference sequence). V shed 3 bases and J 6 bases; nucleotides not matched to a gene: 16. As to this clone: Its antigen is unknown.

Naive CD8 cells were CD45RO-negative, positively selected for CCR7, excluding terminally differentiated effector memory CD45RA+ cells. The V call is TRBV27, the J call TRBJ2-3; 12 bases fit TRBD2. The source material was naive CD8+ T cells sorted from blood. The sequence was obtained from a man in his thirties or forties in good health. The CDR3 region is CASSFRIPGLAGSLDTQYF. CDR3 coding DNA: TGTGCCAGCAGTTTCCGGATTCCGGGACTAGCGGGTAGTCTGGATACGCAGTATTTT.